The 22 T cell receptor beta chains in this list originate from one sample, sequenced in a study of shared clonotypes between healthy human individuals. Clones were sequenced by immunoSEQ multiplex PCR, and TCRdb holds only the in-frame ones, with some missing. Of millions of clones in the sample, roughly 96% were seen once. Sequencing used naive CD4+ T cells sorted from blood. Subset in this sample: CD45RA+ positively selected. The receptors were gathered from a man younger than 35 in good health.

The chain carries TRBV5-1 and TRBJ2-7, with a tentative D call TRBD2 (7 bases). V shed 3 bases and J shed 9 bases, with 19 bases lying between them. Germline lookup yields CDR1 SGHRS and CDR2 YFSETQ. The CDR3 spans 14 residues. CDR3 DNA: TGCGCCAGCAGCTGGGGGGGACACCCTGAGGGGCAGTACTTC. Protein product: CASSWGGHPEGQYF.

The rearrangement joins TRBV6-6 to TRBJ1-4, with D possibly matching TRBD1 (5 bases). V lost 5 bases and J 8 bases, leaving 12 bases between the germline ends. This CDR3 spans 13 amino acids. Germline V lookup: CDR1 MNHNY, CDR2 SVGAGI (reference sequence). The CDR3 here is CASSPSGGEKLFF. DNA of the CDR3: TGTGCCAGCAGTCCCTCTGGGGGAGAAAAACTGTTTTTT.

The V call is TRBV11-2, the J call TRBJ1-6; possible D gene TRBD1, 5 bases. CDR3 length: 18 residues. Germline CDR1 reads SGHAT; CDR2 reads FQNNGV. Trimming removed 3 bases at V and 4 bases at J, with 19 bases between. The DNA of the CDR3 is TGTGCCAGCAGCTTTGGGGCAGTCCCCGAATCATATAATTCACCCCTCCACTTT. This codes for CASSFGAVPESYNSPLHF.

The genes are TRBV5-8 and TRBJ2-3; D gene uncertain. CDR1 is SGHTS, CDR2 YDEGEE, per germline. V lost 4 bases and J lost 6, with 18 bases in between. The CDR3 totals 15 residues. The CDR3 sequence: CASSLPVVDSDTQYF. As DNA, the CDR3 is TGTGCCAGCAGCCTACCAGTTGTAGATTCCGATACGCAGTATTTT.

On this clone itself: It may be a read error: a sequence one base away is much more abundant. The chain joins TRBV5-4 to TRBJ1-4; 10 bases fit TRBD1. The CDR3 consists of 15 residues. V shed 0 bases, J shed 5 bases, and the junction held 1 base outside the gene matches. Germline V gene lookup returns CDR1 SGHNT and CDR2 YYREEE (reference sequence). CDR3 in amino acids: CASSLAGQGNEKLFF. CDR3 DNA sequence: TGTGCCAGCAGCTTGGCGGGACAGGGGAATGAAAAACTGTTTTTT. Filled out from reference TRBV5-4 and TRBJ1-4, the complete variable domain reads ETGVTQSPTHLIKTRGQQVTLRCSSQSGHNTVSWYQQALGQGPQFIFQYYREEENGRGNFPPRFSGLQFPNYSSELNVNALELDDSALYLCASSLAGQGNEKLFFGSGTQLSVL.

The DNA of the CDR3 is TGCAGCGTCGTCGGACAGAGGAACACTGAAGCTTTCTTT. Protein: CSVVGQRNTEAFF. This sequence joins TRBV29-1 and TRBJ1-1, with a tentative D call TRBD1 (6 bases). The CDR3 extends over 13 amino acids. CDR1 SQVTM and CDR2 ANQGSEA come from the germline V gene. V shed 6 bases and J shed 1 base, with 12 bases lying between them.

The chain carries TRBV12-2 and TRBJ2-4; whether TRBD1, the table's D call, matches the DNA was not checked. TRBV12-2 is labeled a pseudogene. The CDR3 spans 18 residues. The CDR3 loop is CASRTDRGLAKAKNIQYF. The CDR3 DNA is TGTGCAAGTCGCACGGACAGGGGGCTAGCGAAAGCCAAAAACATTCAGTACTTC.

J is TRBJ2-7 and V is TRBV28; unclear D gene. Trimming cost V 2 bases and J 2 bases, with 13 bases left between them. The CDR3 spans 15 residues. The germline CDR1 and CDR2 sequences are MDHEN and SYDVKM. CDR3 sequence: CASSLRAVYTYEQYF. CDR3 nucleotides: TGTGCCAGCAGTTTAAGGGCAGTCTACACCTACGAGCAGTACTTC.

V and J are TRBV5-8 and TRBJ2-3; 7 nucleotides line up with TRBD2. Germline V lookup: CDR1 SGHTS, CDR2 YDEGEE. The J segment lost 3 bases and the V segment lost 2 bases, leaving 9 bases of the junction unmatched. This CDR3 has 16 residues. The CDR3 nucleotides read TGTGCCAGCAGCTTTTTGGCGGGAGTTGGGACAGATACGCAGTATTTT. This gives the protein CASSFLAGVGTDTQYF.

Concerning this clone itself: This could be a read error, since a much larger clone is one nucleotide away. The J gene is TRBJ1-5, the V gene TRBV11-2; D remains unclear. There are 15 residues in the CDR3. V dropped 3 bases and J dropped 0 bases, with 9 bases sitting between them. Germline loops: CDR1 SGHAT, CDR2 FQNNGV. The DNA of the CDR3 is TGTGCCAGCAGCTTGGGCCAGGATAGCAATCAGCCCCAGCATTTT. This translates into CASSLGQDSNQPQHF. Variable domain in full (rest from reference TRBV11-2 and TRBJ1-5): EAGVAQSPRYKIIEKRQSVAFWCNPISGHATLYWYQQILGQGPKLLIQFQNNGVVDDSQLPKDRFSAERLKGVDSTLKIQPAKLEDSAVYLCASSLGQDSNQPQHFGDGTRLSIL.

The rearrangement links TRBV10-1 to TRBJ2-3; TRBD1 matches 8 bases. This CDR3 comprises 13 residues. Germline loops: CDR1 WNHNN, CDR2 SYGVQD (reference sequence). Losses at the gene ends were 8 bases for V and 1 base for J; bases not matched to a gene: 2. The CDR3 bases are TGCGCCAGCGGACAGGGTGGCACAGATACGCAGTATTTT. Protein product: CASGQGGTDTQYF.

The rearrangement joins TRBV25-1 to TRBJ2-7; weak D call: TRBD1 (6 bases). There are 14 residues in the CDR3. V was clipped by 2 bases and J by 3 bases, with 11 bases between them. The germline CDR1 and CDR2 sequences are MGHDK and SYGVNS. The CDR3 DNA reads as TGTGCCAGCAGTGAACAGGGGTTAAGCTACGAGCAGTACTTC. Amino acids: CASSEQGLSYEQYF.

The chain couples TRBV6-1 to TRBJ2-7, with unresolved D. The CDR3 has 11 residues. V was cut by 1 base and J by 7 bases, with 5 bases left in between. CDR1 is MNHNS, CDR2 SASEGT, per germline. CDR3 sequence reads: CASSEGWEQYF. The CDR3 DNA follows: TGTGCCAGCAGTGAAGGGTGGGAGCAGTACTTC.

The CDR3 reads CASSPLGSFEQFF. As DNA, the CDR3 is TGTGCCAGCTCACCACTAGGATCTTTTGAGCAGTTCTTC. The chain uses TRBV18 and TRBJ2-1; no definite D call. The CDR3 sequence is 13 residues long. Trimming removed 1 base at V and 9 bases at J, with 10 bases between. Germline loops: CDR1 KGHSH, CDR2 LQKENI.

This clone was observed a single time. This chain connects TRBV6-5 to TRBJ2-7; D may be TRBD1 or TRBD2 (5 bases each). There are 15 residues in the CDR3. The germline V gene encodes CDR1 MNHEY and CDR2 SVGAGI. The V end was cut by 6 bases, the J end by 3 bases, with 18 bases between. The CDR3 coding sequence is TGTGCCAGCAGCCCTCTTGGGACGGGGATCTACGAGCAGTACTTC. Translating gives CASSPLGTGIYEQYF.

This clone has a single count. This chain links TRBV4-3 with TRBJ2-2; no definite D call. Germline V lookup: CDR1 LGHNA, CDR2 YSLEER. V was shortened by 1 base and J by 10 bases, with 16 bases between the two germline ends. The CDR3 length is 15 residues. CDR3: CASSQVSHSLEELFF. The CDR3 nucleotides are TGCGCCAGCAGCCAAGTAAGCCACTCCCTAGAGGAGCTGTTTTTT.

This CDR3 reads CASSEAHGQPQHF. For the CDR3, the DNA is TGTGCCAGCAGTGAAGCGCATGGTCAGCCCCAGCATTTT. The V and J genes are TRBV6-1 and TRBJ1-5; D is unclear. Germline V gives CDR1 MNHNS, CDR2 SASEGT. The CDR3 loop spans 13 amino acids. Trimming took 0 bases from V and 6 from J, leaving 6 bases between them.

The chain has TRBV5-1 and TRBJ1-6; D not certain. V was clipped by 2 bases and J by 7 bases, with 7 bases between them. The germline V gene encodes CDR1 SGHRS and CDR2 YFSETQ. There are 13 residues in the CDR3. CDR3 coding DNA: TGCGCCAGCAGCTTCAGACCGAATTCACCCCTCCACTTT. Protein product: CASSFRPNSPLHF. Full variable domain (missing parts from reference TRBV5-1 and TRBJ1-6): KAGVTQTPRYLIKTRGQQVTLSCSPISGHRSVSWYQQTPGQGLQFLFEYFSETQRNKGNFPGRFSGRQFSNSRSEMNVSTLELGDSALYLCASSFRPNSPLHFGNGTRLTVT.

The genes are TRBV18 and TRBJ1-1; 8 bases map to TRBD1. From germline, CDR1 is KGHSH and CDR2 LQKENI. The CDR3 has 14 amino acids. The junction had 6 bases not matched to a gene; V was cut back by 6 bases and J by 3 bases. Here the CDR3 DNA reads TGTGCCAGCTCGATCGACAGGGGCGACACTGAAGCTTTCTTT. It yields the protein CASSIDRGDTEAFF. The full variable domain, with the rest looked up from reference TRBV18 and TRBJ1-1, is NAGVMQNPRHLVRRRGQEARLRCSPMKGHSHVYWYRQLPEEGLKFMVYLQKENIIDESGMPKERFSAEFPKEGPSILRIQQVVRGDSAAYFCASSIDRGDTEAFFGQGTRLTVV.

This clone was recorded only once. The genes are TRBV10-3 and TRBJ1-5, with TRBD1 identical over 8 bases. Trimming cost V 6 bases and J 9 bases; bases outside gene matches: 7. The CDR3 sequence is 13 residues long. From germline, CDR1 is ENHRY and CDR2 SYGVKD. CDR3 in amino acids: CAIRTGASGPQHF. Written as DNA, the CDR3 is TGTGCCATCAGGACAGGGGCCTCAGGGCCCCAGCATTTT.

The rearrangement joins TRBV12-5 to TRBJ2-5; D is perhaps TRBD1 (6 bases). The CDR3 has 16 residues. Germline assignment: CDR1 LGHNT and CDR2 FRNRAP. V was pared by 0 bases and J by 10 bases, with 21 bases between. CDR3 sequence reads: CASGLVLGQQSFGQYF. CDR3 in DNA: TGTGCTAGTGGTTTGGTACTGGGACAACAAAGCTTCGGCCAGTACTTC.

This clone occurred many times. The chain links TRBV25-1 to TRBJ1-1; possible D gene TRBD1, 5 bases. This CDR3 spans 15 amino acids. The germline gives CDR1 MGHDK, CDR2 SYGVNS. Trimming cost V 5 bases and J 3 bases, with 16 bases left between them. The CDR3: CASSPPGGFDTEAFF. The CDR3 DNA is TGTGCCAGCAGTCCCCCCGGGGGGTTCGACACTGAAGCTTTCTTT.